The present T cell receptor beta chain was sequenced within a study of beta chain features in type 1 diabetes. Study at large: Patients were similar to healthy donors in age and gender (as well as in cell yields). Study observations and caveats: Cells with high TCR expression could be over-represented by cDNA sequencing.

Concerning this clone itself: Its antigen is not known.

Investigators reverse transcribed all isolated RNA, so they sequenced expressed TCRB transcripts. Naive, central memory and regulatory T cell samples produced a mean of approximately 3.5 million reads. Sequenced by immunoSEQ multiplex PCR; TCRdb stores in-frame clones only, minus some. The sample shows under 300,000 clones, 25% to 30% of them seen only once. Trimming removed 0 bases from V and 2 bases from J, with 8 bases in between. Germline CDR1 and CDR2: SGHRS and YFSETQ. The CDR3 is 14 amino acids. The specimen was central memory CD4+ T cells from blood. This TCR was sampled from a man aged 30 to 45 in good health. V and J are TRBV5-1 and TRBJ2-5; D possibly corresponds to TRBD1 (5 bases). This CDR3 reads CASSLGGVQETQYF. In nucleotides, the CDR3 is TGCGCCAGCAGCTTGGGGGGCGTTCAAGAGACCCAGTACTTC. Full variable domain (outside the CDR3, taken from reference TRBV5-1 and TRBJ2-5): KAGVTQTPRYLIKTRGQQVTLSCSPISGHRSVSWYQQTPGQGLQFLFEYFSETQRNKGNFPGRFSGRQFSNSRSEMNVSTLELGDSALYLCASSLGGVQETQYFGPGTRLLVL.